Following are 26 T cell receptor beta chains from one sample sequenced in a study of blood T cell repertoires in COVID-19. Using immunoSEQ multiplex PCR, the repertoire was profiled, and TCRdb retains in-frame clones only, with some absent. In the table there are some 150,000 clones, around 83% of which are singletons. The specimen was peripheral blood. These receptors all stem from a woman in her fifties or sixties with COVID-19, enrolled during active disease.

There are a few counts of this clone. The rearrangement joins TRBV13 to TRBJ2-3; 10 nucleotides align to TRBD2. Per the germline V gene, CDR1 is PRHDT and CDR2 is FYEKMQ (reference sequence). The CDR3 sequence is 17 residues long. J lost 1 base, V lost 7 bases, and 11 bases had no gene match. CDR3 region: CASTIAGGVGRTDTQYF. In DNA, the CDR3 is TGTGCCAGCACCATAGCGGGAGGAGTAGGACGCACAGATACGCAGTATTTT.

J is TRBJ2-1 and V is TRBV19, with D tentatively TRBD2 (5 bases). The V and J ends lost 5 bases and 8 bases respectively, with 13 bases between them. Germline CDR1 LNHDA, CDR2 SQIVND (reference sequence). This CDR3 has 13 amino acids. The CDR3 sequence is CASSPRGQDEQFF. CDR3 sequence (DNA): TGTGCCAGTAGTCCCCGAGGGCAGGATGAGCAGTTCTTC.

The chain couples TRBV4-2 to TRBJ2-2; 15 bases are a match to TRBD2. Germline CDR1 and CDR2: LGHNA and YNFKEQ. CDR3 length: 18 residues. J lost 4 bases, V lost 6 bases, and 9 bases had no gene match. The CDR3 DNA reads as TGTGCCAGCAGTCGAGATATGGGACTAGCGGGAGGCACCGGGGAGCTGTTTTTT. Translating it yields CASSRDMGLAGGTGELFF.

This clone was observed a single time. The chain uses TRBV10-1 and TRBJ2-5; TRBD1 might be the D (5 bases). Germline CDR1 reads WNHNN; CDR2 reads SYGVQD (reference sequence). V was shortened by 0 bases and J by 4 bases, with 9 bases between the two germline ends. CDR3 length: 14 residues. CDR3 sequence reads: CASSESDSVETQYF. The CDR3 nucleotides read TGCGCCAGCAGTGAGTCCGACAGCGTAGAGACCCAGTACTTC.

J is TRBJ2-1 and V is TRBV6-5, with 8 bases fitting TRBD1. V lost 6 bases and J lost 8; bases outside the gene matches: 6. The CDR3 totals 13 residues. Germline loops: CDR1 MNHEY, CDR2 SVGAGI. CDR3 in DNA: TGTGCCAGCAGCCACGACAGGGGCTATGAGCAGTTCTTC. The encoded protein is CASSHDRGYEQFF.

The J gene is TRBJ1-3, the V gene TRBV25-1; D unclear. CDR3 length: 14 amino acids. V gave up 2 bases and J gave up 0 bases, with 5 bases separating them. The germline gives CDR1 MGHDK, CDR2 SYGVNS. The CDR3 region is CASSEAGSGNTIYF. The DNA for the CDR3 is TGTGCCAGCAGTGAAGCCGGCTCTGGAAACACCATATATTTT.

CDR3 DNA: TGTGCCAGCAGTTTATACCCCGAGGACTCCTCGTACACCGGGGAGCTGTTTTTT. Translated: CASSLYPEDSSYTGELFF. The chain couples TRBV27 to TRBJ2-2, with a weak D call TRBD2 (5 bases). Germline CDR1 MNHEY, CDR2 SMNVEV (reference sequence). V was pared by 1 base and J by 3 bases, with 18 bases between. The CDR3 spans 18 residues.

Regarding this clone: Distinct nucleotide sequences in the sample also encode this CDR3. The CDR3 bases are TGTGCCAGCAGTTCCTCTACAGGGTACGGCTACACCTTC. Amino acids: CASSSSTGYGYTF. The chain links TRBV12-3 or TRBV12-4 to TRBJ1-2, with a weak D call TRBD1 (6 bases). V lost 4 bases and J lost 8, with 14 bases in between. The CDR3 is 13 amino acids.

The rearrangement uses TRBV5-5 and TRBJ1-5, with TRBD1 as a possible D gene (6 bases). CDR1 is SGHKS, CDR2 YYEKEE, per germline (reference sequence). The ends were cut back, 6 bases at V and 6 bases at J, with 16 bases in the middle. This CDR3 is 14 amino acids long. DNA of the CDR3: TGTGCCAGCACCGAGGGAGGGGGTGGTCAGCCCCAGCATTTT. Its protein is CASTEGGGGQPQHF.

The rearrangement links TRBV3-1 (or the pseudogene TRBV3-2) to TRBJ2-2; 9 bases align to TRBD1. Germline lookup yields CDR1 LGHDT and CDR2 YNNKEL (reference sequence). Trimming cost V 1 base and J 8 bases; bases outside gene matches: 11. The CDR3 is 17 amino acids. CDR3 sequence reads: CASSQGRPGQGLGELFF. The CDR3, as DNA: TGTGCCAGCAGCCAAGGGCGACCGGGACAGGGTTTGGGGGAGCTGTTTTTT.

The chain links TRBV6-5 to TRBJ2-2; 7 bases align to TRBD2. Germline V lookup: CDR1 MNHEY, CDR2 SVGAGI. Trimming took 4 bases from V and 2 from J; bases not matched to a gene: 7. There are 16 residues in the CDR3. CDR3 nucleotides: TGTGCCAGCAGTTCGGGGGGAGGGCCTAACACCGGGGAGCTGTTTTTT. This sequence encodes CASSSGGGPNTGELFF.

The DNA of the CDR3 is TGTGCCAGCTCACCTCAGGGGGCCCCTAATGAAAAACTGTTTTTT. Translation: CASSPQGAPNEKLFF. V gene TRBV18 combines with J gene TRBJ1-4; 8 nucleotides agree with TRBD1. Unmatched junction bases numbered 3, after V lost 3 bases and J lost 3 bases. The CDR3 has 15 residues. Germline V gene lookup returns CDR1 KGHSH and CDR2 LQKENI. Based on the CDR3 plus reference TRBV18 and TRBJ1-4, the full variable domain is NAGVMQNPRHLVRRRGQEARLRCSPMKGHSHVYWYRQLPEEGLKFMVYLQKENIIDESGMPKERFSAEFPKEGPSILRIQQVVRGDSAAYFCASSPQGAPNEKLFFGSGTQLSVL.

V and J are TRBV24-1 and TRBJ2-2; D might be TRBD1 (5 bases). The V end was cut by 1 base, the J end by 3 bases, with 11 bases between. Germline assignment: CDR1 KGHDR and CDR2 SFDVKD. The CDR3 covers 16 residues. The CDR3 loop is CATSDLRGTYTGELFF. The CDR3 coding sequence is TGTGCCACCAGTGATTTAAGGGGAACGTACACCGGGGAGCTGTTTTTT.

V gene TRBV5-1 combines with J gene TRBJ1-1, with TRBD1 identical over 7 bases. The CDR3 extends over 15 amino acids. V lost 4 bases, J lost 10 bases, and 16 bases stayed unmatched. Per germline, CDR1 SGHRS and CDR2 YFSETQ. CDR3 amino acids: CASSIRQGGRERAFF. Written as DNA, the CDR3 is TGCGCCAGCAGCATCCGACAGGGAGGTCGAGAACGAGCTTTCTTT. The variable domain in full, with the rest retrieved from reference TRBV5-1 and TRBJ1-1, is KAGVTQTPRYLIKTRGQQVTLSCSPISGHRSVSWYQQTPGQGLQFLFEYFSETQRNKGNFPGRFSGRQFSNSRSEMNVSTLELGDSALYLCASSIRQGGRERAFFGQGTRLTVV.

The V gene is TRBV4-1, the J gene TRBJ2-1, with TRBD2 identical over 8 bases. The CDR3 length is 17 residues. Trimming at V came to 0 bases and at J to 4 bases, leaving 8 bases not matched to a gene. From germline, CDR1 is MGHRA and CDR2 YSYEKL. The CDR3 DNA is TGCGCCAGCAGCCAAGATCAGAGCGGGAGCATTTACAATGAGCAGTTCTTC. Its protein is CASSQDQSGSIYNEQFF.

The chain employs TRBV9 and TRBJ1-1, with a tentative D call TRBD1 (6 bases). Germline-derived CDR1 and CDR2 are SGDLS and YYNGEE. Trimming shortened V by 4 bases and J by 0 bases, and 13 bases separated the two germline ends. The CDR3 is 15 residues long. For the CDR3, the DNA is TGTGCCAGCAGCCCCCGGGGGGCCGTGAACACTGAAGCTTTCTTT. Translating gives CASSPRGAVNTEAFF.

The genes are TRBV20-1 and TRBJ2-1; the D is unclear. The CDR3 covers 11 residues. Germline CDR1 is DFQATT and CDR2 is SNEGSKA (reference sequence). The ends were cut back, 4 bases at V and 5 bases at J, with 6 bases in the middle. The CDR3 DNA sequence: TGCAGTGCTAATACTCACAATGAGCAGTTCTTC. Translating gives CSANTHNEQFF.

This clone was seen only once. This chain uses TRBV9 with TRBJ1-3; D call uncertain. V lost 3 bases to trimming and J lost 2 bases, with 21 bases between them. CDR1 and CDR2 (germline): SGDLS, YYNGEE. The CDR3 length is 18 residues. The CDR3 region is CASSGPPDGVLTGNTIYF. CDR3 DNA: TGTGCCAGCAGCGGACCCCCTGATGGAGTTTTAACTGGAAACACCATATATTTT.

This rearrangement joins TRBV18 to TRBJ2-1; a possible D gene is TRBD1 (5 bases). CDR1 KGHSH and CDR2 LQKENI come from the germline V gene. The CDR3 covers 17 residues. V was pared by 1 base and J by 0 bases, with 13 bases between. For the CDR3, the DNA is TGTGCCAGCTCACCACTCCAGGGCCCGAGCTCCTACAATGAGCAGTTCTTC. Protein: CASSPLQGPSSYNEQFF.

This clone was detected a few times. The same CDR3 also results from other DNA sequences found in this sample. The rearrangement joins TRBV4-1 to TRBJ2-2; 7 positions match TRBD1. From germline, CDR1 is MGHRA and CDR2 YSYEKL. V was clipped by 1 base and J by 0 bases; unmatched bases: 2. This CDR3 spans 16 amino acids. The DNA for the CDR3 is TGCGCCAGCAGCCAAGGCCAGGGGGCGAACACCGGGGAGCTGTTTTTT. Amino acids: CASSQGQGANTGELFF.

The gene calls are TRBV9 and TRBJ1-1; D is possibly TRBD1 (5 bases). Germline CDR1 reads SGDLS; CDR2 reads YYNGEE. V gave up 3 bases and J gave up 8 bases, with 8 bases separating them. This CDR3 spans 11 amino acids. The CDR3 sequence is CASSASGEAFF. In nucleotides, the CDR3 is TGTGCCAGCAGCGCCTCAGGGGAAGCTTTCTTT.

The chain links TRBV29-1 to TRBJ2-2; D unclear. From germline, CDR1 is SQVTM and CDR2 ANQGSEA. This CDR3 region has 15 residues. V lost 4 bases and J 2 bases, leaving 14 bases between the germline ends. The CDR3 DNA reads TGCAGCGTTGGGCTACACGGGTCAAACACCGGGGAGCTGTTTTTT. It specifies CSVGLHGSNTGELFF.

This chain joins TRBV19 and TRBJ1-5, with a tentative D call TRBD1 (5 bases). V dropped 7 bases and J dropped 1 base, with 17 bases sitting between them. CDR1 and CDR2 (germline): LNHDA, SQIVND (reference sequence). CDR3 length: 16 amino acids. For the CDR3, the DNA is TGTGCCAGTACCTCACTCAGGGAAGGGAGCAATCAGCCCCAGCATTTT. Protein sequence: CASTSLREGSNQPQHF. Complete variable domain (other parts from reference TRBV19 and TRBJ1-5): DGGITQSPKYLFRKEGQNVTLSCEQNLNHDAMYWYRQDPGQGLRLIYYSQIVNDFQKGDIAEGYSVSREKKESFPLTVTSAQKNPTAFYLCASTSLREGSNQPQHFGDGTRLSIL.

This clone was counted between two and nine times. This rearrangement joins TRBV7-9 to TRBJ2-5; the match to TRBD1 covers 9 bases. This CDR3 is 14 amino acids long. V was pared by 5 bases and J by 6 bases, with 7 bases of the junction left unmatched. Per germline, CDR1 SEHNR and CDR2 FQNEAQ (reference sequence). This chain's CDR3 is CASSPQGALQTQYF. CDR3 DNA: TGTGCCAGCAGCCCACAGGGGGCTCTGCAGACCCAGTACTTC.

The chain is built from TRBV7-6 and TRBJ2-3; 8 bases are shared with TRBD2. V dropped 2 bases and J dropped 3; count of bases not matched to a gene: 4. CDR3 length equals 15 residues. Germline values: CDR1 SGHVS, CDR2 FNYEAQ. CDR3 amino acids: CASSLTGGPTDTQYF. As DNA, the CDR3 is TGTGCCAGCAGCTTAACGGGAGGGCCGACAGATACGCAGTATTTT.

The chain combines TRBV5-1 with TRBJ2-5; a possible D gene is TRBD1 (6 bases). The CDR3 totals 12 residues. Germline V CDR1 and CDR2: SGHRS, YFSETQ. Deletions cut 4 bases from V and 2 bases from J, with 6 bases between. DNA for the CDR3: TGCGCCAGCAGCGGGACACAAGAGACCCAGTACTTC. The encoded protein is CASSGTQETQYF.